The rows below give T cell receptor beta chains drawn from one sample of a study of cytomegalovirus exposure and HLA in healthy donors. Produced via immunoSEQ multiplex PCR; TCRdb's table is partial and in-frame only. This sample has around 97,000 clones, with roughly 9.4% found just once. The material sequenced was PBMCs. These receptors all stem from a man aged 45 to 65 in good health and CMV-seropositive. Each CDR3 is given with its conserved first and last residue. The order of the fields is CDR3 protein, D gene, V gene. A D gene is named only where the DNA matches it firmly.

CDR3: CASSYSMQISEAFF; D: NA; V: TRBV6-5
CDR3: CASTPLTGTNEKLFF; D: NA; V: TRBV19
CDR3: CASSLDREGPQHF; D: TRBD1; V: TRBV11-2
CDR3: CASSLAGTGGYEQYF; D: TRBD1; V: TRBV7-9
CDR3: CASSQEAPDTQYF; D: NA; V: TRBV4-1
CDR3: CASGREATLRADTQYF; D: TRBD2; V: TRBV5-4
CDR3: CSVKENSNQPQHF; D: NA; V: TRBV29-1
CDR3: CAWTSGRVTDTQYF; D: TRBD2; V: TRBV30
CDR3: CASKRPGDSYEQYF; D: NA; V: TRBV6-6
CDR3: CASSPRLAGVGNEQFF; D: TRBD2; V: TRBV11-2
CDR3: CARQGPLYEQYF; D: NA; V: TRBV19
CDR3: CASSGTAQGLSLLNYEQYF; D: NA; V: TRBV7-9
CDR3: CASSMGQGLRETQYF; D: TRBD1; V: TRBV19